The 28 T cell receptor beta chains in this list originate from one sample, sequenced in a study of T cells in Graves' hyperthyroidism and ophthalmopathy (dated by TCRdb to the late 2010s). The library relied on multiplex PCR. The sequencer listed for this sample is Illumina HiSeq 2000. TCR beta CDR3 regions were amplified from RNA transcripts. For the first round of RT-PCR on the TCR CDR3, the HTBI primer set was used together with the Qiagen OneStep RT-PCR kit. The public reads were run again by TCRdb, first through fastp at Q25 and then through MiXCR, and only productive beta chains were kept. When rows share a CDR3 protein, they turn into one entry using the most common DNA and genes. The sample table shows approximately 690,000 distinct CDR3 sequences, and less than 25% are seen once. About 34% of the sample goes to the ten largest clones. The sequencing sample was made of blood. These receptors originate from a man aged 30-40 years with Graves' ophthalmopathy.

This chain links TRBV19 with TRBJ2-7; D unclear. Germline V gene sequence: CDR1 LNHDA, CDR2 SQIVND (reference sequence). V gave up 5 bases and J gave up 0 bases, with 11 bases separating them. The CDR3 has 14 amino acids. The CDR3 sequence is CASSYALYSYEQYF. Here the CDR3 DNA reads TGTGCCAGTAGTTATGCCCTCTACTCCTACGAGCAGTACTTC.

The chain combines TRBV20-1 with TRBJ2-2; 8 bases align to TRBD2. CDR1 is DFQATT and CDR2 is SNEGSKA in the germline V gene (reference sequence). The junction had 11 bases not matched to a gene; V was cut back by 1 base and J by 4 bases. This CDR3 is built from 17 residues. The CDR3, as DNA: TGCAGTGCTAGAGCCGTAGCAACGGGAGGGCCCACCGGGGAGCTGTTTTTT. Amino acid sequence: CSARAVATGGPTGELFF.

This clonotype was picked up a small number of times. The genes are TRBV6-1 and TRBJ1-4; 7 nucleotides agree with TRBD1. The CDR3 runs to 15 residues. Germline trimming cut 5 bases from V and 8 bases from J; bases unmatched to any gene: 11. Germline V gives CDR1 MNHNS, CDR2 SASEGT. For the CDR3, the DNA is TGTGCCAGCAGTCCCCTCGGGACAGTAACCGAAAAACTGTTTTTT. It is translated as CASSPLGTVTEKLFF.

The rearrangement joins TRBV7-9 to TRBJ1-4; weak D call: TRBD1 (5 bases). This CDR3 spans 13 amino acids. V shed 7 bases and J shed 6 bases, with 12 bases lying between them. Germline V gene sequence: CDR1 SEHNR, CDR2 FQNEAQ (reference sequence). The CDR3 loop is CASTRVEDEKLFF. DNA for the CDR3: TGTGCCAGCACCAGGGTAGAGGATGAAAAACTGTTTTTT.

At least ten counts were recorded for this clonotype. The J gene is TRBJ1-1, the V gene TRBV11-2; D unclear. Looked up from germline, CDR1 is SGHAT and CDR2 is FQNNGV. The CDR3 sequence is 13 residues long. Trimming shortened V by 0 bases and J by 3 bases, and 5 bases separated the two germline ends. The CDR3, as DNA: TGTGCCAGCAGCTTAGATTCTTACACTGAAGCTTTCTTT. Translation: CASSLDSYTEAFF.

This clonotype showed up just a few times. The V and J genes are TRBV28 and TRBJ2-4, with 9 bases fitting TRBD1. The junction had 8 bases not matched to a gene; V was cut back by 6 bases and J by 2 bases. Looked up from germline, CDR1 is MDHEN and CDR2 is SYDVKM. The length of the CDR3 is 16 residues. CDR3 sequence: CASSHGQGSTKNIQYF. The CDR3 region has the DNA TGTGCCAGCAGCCACGGACAGGGGTCTACCAAAAACATTCAGTACTTC.

Here the CDR3 DNA reads TGTGCCAGCAGCGTAGAGGCACGGGGCACTGAAGCTTTCTTT. Amino acids: CASSVEARGTEAFF. This chain links TRBV9 with TRBJ1-1; D remains ambiguous. The germline CDR1 and CDR2 sequences are SGDLS and YYNGEE. With 0 bases removed from V and 4 bases from J, the gap between germline ends came to 10 bases. The CDR3 totals 14 residues.

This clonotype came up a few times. CDR3: CSARERPNQPQHF. For the CDR3, the DNA is TGCAGTGCTAGAGAACGGCCCAATCAGCCCCAGCATTTT. V gene TRBV20-1 combines with J gene TRBJ1-5; no reliable D call. This CDR3 has 13 amino acids. Germline loops: CDR1 DFQATT, CDR2 SNEGSKA (reference sequence). Trimming shortened V by 0 bases and J by 3 bases, and 6 bases separated the two germline ends.

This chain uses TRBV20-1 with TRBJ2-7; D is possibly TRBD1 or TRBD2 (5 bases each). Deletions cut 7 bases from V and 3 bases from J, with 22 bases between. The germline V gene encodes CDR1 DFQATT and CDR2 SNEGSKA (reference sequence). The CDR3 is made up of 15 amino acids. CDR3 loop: CSVTRGERRLYEQYF. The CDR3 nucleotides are TGCAGTGTGACGAGAGGGGAGCGGAGACTCTACGAGCAGTACTTC.

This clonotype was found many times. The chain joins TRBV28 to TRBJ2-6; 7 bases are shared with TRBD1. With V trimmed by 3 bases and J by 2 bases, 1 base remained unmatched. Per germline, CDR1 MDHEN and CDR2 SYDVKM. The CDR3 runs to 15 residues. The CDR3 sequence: CASSFTGAGANVLTF. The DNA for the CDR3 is TGTGCCAGCAGTTTCACAGGGGCTGGGGCCAACGTCCTGACTTTC.

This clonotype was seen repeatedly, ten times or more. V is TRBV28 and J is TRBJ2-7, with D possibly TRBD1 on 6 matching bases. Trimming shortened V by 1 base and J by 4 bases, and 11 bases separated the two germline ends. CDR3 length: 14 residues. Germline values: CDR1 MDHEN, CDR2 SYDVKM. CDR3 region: CASSLSPQGYEQYF. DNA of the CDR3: TGTGCCAGCAGTTTATCGCCGCAGGGGTACGAGCAGTACTTC.

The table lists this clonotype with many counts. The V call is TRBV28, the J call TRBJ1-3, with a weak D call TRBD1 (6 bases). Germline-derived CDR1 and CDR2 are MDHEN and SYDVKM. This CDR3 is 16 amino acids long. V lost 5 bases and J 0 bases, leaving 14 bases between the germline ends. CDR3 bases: TGTGCCAGCAGTCCCCGGACAGTTCTCTCTGGAAACACCATATATTTT. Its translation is CASSPRTVLSGNTIYF.

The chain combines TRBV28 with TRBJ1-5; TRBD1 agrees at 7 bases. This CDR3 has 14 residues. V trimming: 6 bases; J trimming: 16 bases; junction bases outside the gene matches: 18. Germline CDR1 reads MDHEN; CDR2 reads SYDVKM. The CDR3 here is CASSPISPDRVGHF. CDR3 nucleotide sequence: TGTGCCAGCAGCCCCATTAGTCCCGACAGGGTGGGACATTTT.

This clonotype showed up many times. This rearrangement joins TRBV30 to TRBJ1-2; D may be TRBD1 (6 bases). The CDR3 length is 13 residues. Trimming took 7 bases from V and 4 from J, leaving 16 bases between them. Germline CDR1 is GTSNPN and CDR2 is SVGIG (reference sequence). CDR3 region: CAYRQEPIYGYTF. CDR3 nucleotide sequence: TGTGCCTACCGACAGGAGCCAATCTATGGCTACACCTTC.

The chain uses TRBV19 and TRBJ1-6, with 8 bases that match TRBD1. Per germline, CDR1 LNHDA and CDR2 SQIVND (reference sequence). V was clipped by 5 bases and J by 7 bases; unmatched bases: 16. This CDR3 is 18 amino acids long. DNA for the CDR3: TGTGCCAGTAGTGCCAAACAGGGGGTACTATCTGGGAATTCACCCCTCCACTTT. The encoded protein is CASSAKQGVLSGNSPLHF.

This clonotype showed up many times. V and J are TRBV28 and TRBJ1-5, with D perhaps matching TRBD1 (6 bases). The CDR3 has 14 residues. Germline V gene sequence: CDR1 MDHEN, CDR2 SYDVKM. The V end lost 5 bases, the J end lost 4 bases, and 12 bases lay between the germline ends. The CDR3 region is CASSAGTSNQPQHF. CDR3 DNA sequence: TGTGCCAGCAGTGCCGGGACAAGTAATCAGCCCCAGCATTTT.

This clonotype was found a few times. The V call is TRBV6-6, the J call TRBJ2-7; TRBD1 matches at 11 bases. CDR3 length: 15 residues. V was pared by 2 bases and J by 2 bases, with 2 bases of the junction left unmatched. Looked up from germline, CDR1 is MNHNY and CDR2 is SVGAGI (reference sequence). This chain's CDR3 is CASSYGTGGAYEQYF. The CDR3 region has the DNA TGTGCCAGCAGTTACGGGACAGGGGGGGCCTACGAGCAGTACTTC.

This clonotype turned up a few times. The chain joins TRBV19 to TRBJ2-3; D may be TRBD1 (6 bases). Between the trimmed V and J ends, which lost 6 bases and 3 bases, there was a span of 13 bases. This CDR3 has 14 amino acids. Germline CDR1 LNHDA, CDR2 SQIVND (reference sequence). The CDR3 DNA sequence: TGTGCCAGTAGGCACTCACAGGGAACAGATACGCAGTATTTT. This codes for CASRHSQGTDTQYF. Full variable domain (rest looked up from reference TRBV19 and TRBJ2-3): DGGITQSPKYLFRKEGQNVTLSCEQNLNHDAMYWYRQDPGQGLRLIYYSQIVNDFQKGDIAEGYSVSREKKESFPLTVTSAQKNPTAFYLCASRHSQGTDTQYFGPGTRLTVL.

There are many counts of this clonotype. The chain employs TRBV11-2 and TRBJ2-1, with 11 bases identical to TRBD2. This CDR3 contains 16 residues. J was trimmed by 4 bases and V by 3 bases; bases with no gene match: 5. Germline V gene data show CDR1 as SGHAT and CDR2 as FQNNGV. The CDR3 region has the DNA TGTGCCAGCAGCTTGACTAGCGGGACGGGGTACAATGAGCAGTTCTTC. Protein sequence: CASSLTSGTGYNEQFF.

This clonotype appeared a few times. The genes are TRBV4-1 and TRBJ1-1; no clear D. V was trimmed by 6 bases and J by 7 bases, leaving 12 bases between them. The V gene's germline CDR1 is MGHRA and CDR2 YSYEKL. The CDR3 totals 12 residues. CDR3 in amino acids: CASRVGNGEAFF. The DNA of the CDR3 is TGCGCCAGCAGAGTGGGAAACGGTGAAGCTTTCTTT.

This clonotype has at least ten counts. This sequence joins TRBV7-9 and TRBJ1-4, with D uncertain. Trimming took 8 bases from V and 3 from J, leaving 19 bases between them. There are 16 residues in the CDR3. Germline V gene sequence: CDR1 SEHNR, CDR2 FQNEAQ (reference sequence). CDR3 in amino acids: CASAPRRAEANEKLFF. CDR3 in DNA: TGTGCCAGCGCACCCCGCCGGGCAGAGGCTAATGAAAAACTGTTTTTT.

Written as DNA, the CDR3 is TGTGCCAGCAGTTACGAGGAGTATAACTATGGCTACACCTTC. This translates into CASSYEEYNYGYTF. This chain connects TRBV28 to TRBJ1-2, with unresolved D. The CDR3 runs to 14 residues. The germline V gene encodes CDR1 MDHEN and CDR2 SYDVKM. Trimming removed 4 bases from V and 1 base from J, with 10 bases in between.

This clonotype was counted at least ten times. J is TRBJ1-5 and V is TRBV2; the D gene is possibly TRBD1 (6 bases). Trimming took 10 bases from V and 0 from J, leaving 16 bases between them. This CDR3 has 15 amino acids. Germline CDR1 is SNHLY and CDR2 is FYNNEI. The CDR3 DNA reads TGTGCCACCCCGGAGGACAGTTATAGCAATCAGCCCCAGCATTTT. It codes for CATPEDSYSNQPQHF.

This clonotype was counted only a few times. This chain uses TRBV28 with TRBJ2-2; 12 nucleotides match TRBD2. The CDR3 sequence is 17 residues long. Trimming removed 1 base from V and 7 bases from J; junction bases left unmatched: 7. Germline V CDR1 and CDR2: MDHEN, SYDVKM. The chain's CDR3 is CASSLLTSGSGDGELFF. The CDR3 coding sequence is TGTGCCAGCAGTTTATTGACTAGCGGGAGTGGGGACGGGGAGCTGTTTTTT.

The CDR3 protein is CAWKGPDSLYNSPLHF. The CDR3 region has the DNA TGTGCCTGGAAAGGTCCTGATAGCCTATATAATTCACCCCTCCACTTT. This sequence joins TRBV30 and TRBJ1-6; D call uncertain. This CDR3 is 16 amino acids long. Germline assignment: CDR1 GTSNPN and CDR2 SVGIG (reference sequence). Trimming removed 4 bases from V and 4 bases from J, with 17 bases in between.

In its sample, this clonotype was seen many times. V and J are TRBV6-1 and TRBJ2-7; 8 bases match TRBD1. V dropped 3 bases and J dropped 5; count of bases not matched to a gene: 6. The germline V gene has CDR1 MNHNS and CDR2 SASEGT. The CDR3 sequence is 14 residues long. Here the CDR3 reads CASSEDRARHEQYF. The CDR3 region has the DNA TGTGCCAGCAGTGAGGACAGGGCCCGTCACGAGCAGTACTTC.

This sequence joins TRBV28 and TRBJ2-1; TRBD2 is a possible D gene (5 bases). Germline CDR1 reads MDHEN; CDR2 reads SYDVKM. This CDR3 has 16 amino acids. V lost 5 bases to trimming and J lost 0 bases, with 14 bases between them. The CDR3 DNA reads TGTGCCAGCAGTCTACCTAGCTGGAGCTCCTACAATGAGCAGTTCTTC. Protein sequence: CASSLPSWSSYNEQFF.

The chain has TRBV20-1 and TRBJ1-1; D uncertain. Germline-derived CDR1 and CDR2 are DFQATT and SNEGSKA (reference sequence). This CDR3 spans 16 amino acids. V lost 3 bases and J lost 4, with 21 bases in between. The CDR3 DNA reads TGCAGTGCTAGCGGGAGGGTTTTAAGCCAAACCACTGAAGCTTTCTTT. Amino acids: CSASGRVLSQTTEAFF.